This TCR beta chain was retrieved from a study of T cells in Graves' hyperthyroidism and ophthalmopathy. Study findings and constraints: Ophthalmopathy was told apart from stable hyperthyroidism by a 13 V-J model.

Each patient was aged 18 to 65 and had newly diagnosed hyperthyroidism of under 2 months' duration. About 10 ml of fresh peripheral blood supplied the PBMCs. TCR beta CDR3 region amplification was performed from RNA transcripts. With the HTBI primer set, the TCR CDR3 went through a first round of RT-PCR. Each CDR3 protein gets one entry after TCRdb re-called the multiplex PCR reads with MiXCR. The sample contains 100,000 to 140,000 distinct CDR3 sequences, more than 15% of which appear only once. This clonotype occurred many times. Its antigen is not known. V was pared by 4 bases and J by 2 bases, with 6 bases between. There are 12 residues in the CDR3. Per germline, CDR1 SNHLY and CDR2 FYNNEI.

The sequenced sample consisted of blood. The receptor was derived from a woman between 45 and 60 years old with Graves' hyperthyroidism. The J gene is TRBJ2-7, the V gene TRBV2; D may be TRBD1 (5 bases). This chain's CDR3 is CASSGQTYEQYV. For the CDR3, the DNA is TGTGCCAGCAGTGGACAGACCTACGAGCAGTACGTC.